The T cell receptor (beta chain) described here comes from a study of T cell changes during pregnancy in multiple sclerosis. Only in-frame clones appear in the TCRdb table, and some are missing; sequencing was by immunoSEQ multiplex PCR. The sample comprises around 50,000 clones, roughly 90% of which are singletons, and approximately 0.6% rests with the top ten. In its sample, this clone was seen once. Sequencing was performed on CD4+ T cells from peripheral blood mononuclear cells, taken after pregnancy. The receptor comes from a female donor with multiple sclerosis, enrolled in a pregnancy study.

CDR3 coding DNA: TGTGCCAGTAGTATCCCGGTGGGCAGGGGGGTGACTGGGGCCAACGTCCTGACTTTC. Translation: CASSIPVGRGVTGANVLTF. The chain uses TRBV19 and TRBJ2-6; possible D gene TRBD1, 7 bases. CDR1 is LNHDA, CDR2 SQIVND, per germline (reference sequence). V lost 3 bases and J lost 2, with 20 bases in between. The CDR3 is 19 residues long.